The 18 T cell receptor beta chains below come from one sample, sequenced in a study of blood T cells in healthy people across ages. Through a sample-barcoded 5' primer and a J-beta primer mix, a second PCR was run for roughly 7 to 11 cycles. Using its own MiXCR run on the 5' RACE reads, TCRdb lists one record per CDR3 protein. The table has around 900,000 distinct CDR3 sequences, more than 25% seen once. The sequenced material came from blood. These receptor sequences come from a woman older than 75 in good health.

As to this clonotype: This may be a read error, as it is one base from a much larger clone. The chain is built from TRBV7-8 and TRBJ2-1; D may be TRBD1 (6 bases). Germline CDR1 reads SGHVS; CDR2 reads FQNEAQ. The CDR3 runs 14 residues. Written as DNA, the CDR3 is TGTGCCAGCAGCTTTGGGGGCAGTCGGAATGCGCAGTTCTTC. Protein: CASSFGGSRNAQFF.

The rearrangement links TRBV20-1 to TRBJ1-2; D possibly corresponds to TRBD1 (5 bases). V was pared by 0 bases and J by 0 bases, with 23 bases between. CDR1 is DFQATT and CDR2 is SNEGSKA in the germline V gene (reference sequence). The length of the CDR3 is 19 residues. The CDR3 DNA sequence: TGCAGTGCTAGAGATTATAGAGGGATTCGGGGCAGCTCTAACTATGGCTACACCTTC. It yields the protein CSARDYRGIRGSSNYGYTF.

This clonotype was detected only a few times. A single base separates this from a much larger clone, so it may be a read error. This sequence joins TRBV6-1 and TRBJ2-4, with TRBD1 matching 7 bases. With 8 bases clipped from V and 13 bases from J, the junction kept 17 bases outside the gene matches. The germline V gene has CDR1 MNHNS and CDR2 SASEGT. CDR3 length: 14 residues. CDR3 in amino acids: CASGTDRQSYGQYF. CDR3 nucleotides: TGTGCCAGCGGTACGGACAGGCAATCCTACGGGCAGTACTTC.

This clonotype was counted ten times or more. The chain combines TRBV4-1 with TRBJ1-1, with D possibly being TRBD1 (5 bases). Deletions cut 1 base from V and 1 base from J, with 10 bases between. Germline lookup yields CDR1 MGHRA and CDR2 YSYEKL. The CDR3 is 15 residues long. The DNA for the CDR3 is TGCGCCAGCAGCCAAGGGTCAGGGACGAACACTGAAGCTTTCTTT. Its protein is CASSQGSGTNTEAFF.

This clonotype was found once. The genes are TRBV9 and TRBJ2-3; possibly TRBD1 for D (5 bases). V lost 3 bases to trimming and J lost 6 bases, with 14 bases between them. This CDR3 contains 14 residues. Germline V gene sequence: CDR1 SGDLS, CDR2 YYNGEE. CDR3 loop: CASSEEGARDTQYF. The DNA of the CDR3 is TGTGCCAGCAGCGAGGAAGGGGCTCGGGATACGCAGTATTTT. The variable domain in full, completed from reference TRBV9 and TRBJ2-3, reads DSGVTQTPKHLITATGQRVTLRCSPRSGDLSVYWYQQSLDQGLQFLIQYYNGEERAKGNILERFSAQQFPDLHSELNLSSLELGDSALYFCASSEEGARDTQYFGPGTRLTVL.

This clonotype was seen repeatedly, ten times or more. This sequence joins TRBV7-2 and TRBJ1-2; the D gene is possibly TRBD1 (5 bases). The CDR3 spans 15 residues. Germline values: CDR1 SGHTA, CDR2 FQGNSA. V was clipped by 5 bases and J by 6 bases, with 19 bases between them. CDR3 amino acids: CASSLRDAGRDGYTF. CDR3 nucleotides: TGTGCCAGCAGCCTCCGGGACGCCGGGAGGGATGGCTACACCTTC.

This clonotype was observed a handful of times. A much larger clone lies one base from this, so it may be a read error. The V and J genes are TRBV6-1 and TRBJ2-4; D is unresolved. Germline CDR1 MNHNS, CDR2 SASEGT. V shed 1 base and J shed 3 bases, with 13 bases lying between them. This CDR3 region has 16 residues. The DNA of the CDR3 is TGTGCCAGCAGTGAAGAGTTGAAGGGCTTCAAAAACATTCAGTACTTC. Protein: CASSEELKGFKNIQYF.

V is TRBV12-3 or TRBV12-4 and J is TRBJ2-3; D ambiguous. This CDR3 is built from 15 residues. The V end lost 5 bases, the J end lost 3 bases, and 15 bases lay between the germline ends. The CDR3 bases are TGTGCCAGCAGTCGCAATAGAGGTAGAACAGATACGCAGTATTTT. Amino acid sequence: CASSRNRGRTDTQYF.

The chain joins TRBV6-2 or TRBV6-3 to TRBJ1-1, with TRBD1 as a possible D gene (6 bases). CDR1 MNHEY and CDR2 SVGEGT come from the germline V gene. The CDR3 extends over 15 amino acids. V was clipped by 6 bases and J by 0 bases, with 14 bases between them. The CDR3 sequence is CASSPRGEMNTEAFF. The CDR3 nucleotides are TGTGCCAGCAGCCCCAGGGGCGAAATGAACACTGAAGCTTTCTTT.

Turning to this clonotype: This may be a read error: a much more frequent sequence differs by one nucleotide. V usage is TRBV30 and J usage is TRBJ2-3; no clear D gene. The V and J ends lost 0 bases and 1 base respectively, with 5 bases between them. Germline V gene data show CDR1 as GTSNPN and CDR2 as SVGIG (reference sequence). The CDR3 sequence is 13 residues long. The CDR3 protein is CAWSVHRTDTQYF. For the CDR3, the DNA is TGTGCCTGGAGTGTACACCGCACAGATACGCAGTATTTT.

V gene TRBV7-2 combines with J gene TRBJ2-7, with 7 bases identical to TRBD2. Trimming cost V 8 bases and J 2 bases; bases outside gene matches: 9. Germline V CDR1 and CDR2: SGHTA, FQGNSA. This CDR3 comprises 14 residues. CDR3 protein: CASGRPGGTYEQYF. The CDR3 nucleotides read TGTGCCAGCGGACGGCCGGGGGGTACCTACGAGCAGTACTTC. Supplemented by reference TRBV7-2 and TRBJ2-7, the full variable domain reads GAGVSQSPSNKVTEKGKDVELRCDPISGHTALYWYRQSLGQGLEFLIYFQGNSAPDKSGLPSDRFSAERTGGSVSTLTIQRTQQEDSAVYLCASGRPGGTYEQYFGPGTRLTVT.

In this sample, this clonotype turned up a few times. The chain links TRBV6-2 or TRBV6-3 to TRBJ2-2; D possibly corresponds to TRBD2 (6 bases). The V gene lost 1 base and the J gene lost 4 bases, with 7 bases spanning the gap. The CDR3 is 14 residues long. Looked up from germline, CDR1 is MNHEY and CDR2 is SVGEGT. CDR3 sequence (DNA): TGTGCCAGCAGTTACTGGGGAGGCACCGGGGAGCTGTTTTTT. Encoded protein: CASSYWGGTGELFF.

About this clonotype itself: A much more abundant neighbour one base away suggests this may be a read error. The CDR3 here is CASSLVELTNAGELFF. The CDR3, as DNA: TGTGCCAGCAGCTTAGTGGAACTAACGAACGCCGGGGAGCTGTTTTTT. The rearrangement uses TRBV7-2 and TRBJ2-2; D is uncertain. The CDR3 length is 16 residues. From germline, CDR1 is SGHTA and CDR2 FQGNSA.

The chain recombines TRBV20-1 with TRBJ1-5; no reliable D call. V dropped 0 bases and J dropped 0 bases, with 9 bases sitting between them. The CDR3 spans 15 residues. From germline, CDR1 is DFQATT and CDR2 SNEGSKA (reference sequence). The CDR3 DNA reads TGCAGTGCTAGAGATATGACAAATAGCAATCAGCCCCAGCATTTT. Protein: CSARDMTNSNQPQHF.

This clonotype was detected many times. The chain uses TRBV5-1 and TRBJ2-5; 7 bases are a match to TRBD2. The CDR3 has 15 residues. The trim removed 4 bases at V and 1 base at J, leaving 7 bases unmatched. Per germline, CDR1 SGHRS and CDR2 YFSETQ. CDR3 residues: CASSDPGGSQETQYF. The CDR3 nucleotides are TGCGCCAGCAGCGACCCCGGGGGGAGCCAAGAGACCCAGTACTTC.

The chain couples TRBV4-1 to TRBJ1-2; D unresolved. With 0 bases removed from V and 6 bases from J, the gap between germline ends came to 11 bases. This CDR3 comprises 14 residues. CDR1 is MGHRA and CDR2 is YSYEKL in the germline V gene. Written as DNA, the CDR3 is TGCGCCAGCAGCCAAGATCGGGCATTCCATGGCTACACCTTC. Its translation: CASSQDRAFHGYTF.

This clonotype was detected only once. The V call is TRBV4-2, the J call TRBJ1-5; no definite D call. Germline lookup yields CDR1 LGHNA and CDR2 YNFKEQ. V lost 0 bases to trimming and J lost 4 bases, with 10 bases between them. CDR3 size: 15 residues. The CDR3 protein is CASSQDESSNQPQHF. The CDR3 nucleotides read TGTGCCAGCAGCCAAGATGAGAGTTCTAATCAGCCCCAGCATTTT.

Comments on this clonotype: A much larger clone differs by one base, so this may be a read error. J is TRBJ2-1 and V is TRBV5-1; D perhaps matches TRBD2 (6 bases). The CDR3 contains 13 residues. CDR1 and CDR2 from the germline V gene are SGHRS and YFSETQ. V lost 7 bases to trimming and J lost 10 bases, with 18 bases between them. The CDR3 coding sequence is TGCGCCAGCTGGAGGGACTCCTGTAGGGAGCAGTTCTTC. It specifies CASWRDSCREQFF.